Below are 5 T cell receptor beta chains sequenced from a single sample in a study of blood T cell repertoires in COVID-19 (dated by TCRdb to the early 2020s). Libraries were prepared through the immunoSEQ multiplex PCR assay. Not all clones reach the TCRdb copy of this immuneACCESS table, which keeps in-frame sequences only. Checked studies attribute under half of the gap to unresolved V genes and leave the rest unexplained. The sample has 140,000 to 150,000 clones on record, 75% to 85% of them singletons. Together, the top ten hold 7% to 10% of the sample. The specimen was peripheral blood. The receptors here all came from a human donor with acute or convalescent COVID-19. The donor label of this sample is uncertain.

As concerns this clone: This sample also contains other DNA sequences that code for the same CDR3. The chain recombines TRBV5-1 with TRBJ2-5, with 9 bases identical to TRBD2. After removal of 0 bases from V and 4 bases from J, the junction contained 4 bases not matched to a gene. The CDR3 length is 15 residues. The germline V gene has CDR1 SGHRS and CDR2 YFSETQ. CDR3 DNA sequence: TGCGCCAGCAGCTTGGGCTCTAGCGGGGCAGAGACCCAGTACTTC. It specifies CASSLGSSGAETQYF.

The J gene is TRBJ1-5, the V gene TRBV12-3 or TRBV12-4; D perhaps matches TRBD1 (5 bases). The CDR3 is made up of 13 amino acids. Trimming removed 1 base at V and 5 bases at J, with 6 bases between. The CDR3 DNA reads TGTGCCAGCAGTTTAGAAGGGGATCAGCCCCAGCATTTT. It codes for CASSLEGDQPQHF.

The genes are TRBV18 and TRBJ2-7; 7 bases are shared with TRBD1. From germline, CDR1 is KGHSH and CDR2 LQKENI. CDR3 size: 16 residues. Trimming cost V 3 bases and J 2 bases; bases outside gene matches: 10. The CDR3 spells CASSPPFTGVPYEQYF. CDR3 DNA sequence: TGTGCCAGCTCACCTCCTTTTACAGGGGTCCCCTACGAGCAGTACTTC.

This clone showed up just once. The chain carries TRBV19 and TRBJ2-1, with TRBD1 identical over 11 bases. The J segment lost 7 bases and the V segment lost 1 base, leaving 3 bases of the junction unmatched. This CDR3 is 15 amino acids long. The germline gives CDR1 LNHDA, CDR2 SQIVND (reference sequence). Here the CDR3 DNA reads TGTGCCAGTAGTATAGTTGGGACAGGGGGGAATGAGCAGTTCTTC. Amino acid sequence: CASSIVGTGGNEQFF. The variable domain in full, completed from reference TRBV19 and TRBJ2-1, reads DGGITQSPKYLFRKEGQNVTLSCEQNLNHDAMYWYRQDPGQGLRLIYYSQIVNDFQKGDIAEGYSVSREKKESFPLTVTSAQKNPTAFYLCASSIVGTGGNEQFFGPGTRLTVL.

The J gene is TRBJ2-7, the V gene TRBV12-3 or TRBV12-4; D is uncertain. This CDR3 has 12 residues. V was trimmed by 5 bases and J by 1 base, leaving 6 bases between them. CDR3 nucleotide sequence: TGTGCCAGCAGTGAAGAGTCCTACGAGCAGTACTTC. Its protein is CASSEESYEQYF.